What follows are 7 T cell receptor beta chains derived from one specimen sequenced in a study of beta chain features in type 1 diabetes. Study-wide findings and caveats: Shorter TCRB CDR3s, moderately but significantly so, were found in Type 1 diabetes patients in all four CD4+ subsets.

Every bit of the isolated RNA underwent reverse transcription, so sequencing read expressed TCRB transcripts. TCRdb keeps only in-frame clones here, not all; method: immunoSEQ multiplex PCR. The profile shows about 660,000 clones, more than 13% of them singletons. These receptors have no identified antigens. The sample taken for sequencing was naive CD4+ T cells from blood. The receptors come from a man in his late teens or twenties with type 1 diabetes.

The V and J genes are TRBV5-1 and TRBJ2-1, with 12 bases fitting TRBD2. V lost 3 bases to trimming and J lost 4 bases; unmatched junction nucleotides: 8. This CDR3 is 17 amino acids long. Germline V gene data show CDR1 as SGHRS and CDR2 as YFSETQ. CDR3 loop: CASSSGLAGIHYNEQFF. Here the CDR3 DNA reads TGCGCCAGCAGCTCCGGACTAGCGGGAATCCATTACAATGAGCAGTTCTTC. Complete variable domain (other parts from reference TRBV5-1 and TRBJ2-1): KAGVTQTPRYLIKTRGQQVTLSCSPISGHRSVSWYQQTPGQGLQFLFEYFSETQRNKGNFPGRFSGRQFSNSRSEMNVSTLELGDSALYLCASSSGLAGIHYNEQFFGPGTRLTVL.

This chain uses TRBV11-3 with TRBJ2-3; 7 nucleotides align to TRBD2. This CDR3 is 13 amino acids long. The V segment lost 5 bases and the J segment 5 bases; nucleotides outside the gene matches: 4. The germline CDR1 and CDR2 sequences are SGHNT and YENEEA. The DNA of the CDR3 is TGTGCCAGCAGCAAGAGCGGGGAAGATACGCAGTATTTT. It encodes CASSKSGEDTQYF.

In the case of this clone: The same CDR3 can be traced to other DNA sequences in this sample. The chain joins TRBV19 to TRBJ1-2, with D hard to call. This CDR3 region has 13 residues. The V end lost 3 bases, the J end lost 2 bases, and 7 bases lay between the germline ends. CDR1 LNHDA and CDR2 SQIVND come from the germline V gene (reference sequence). The CDR3 region is CASSMTENYGYTF. The CDR3 DNA reads TGTGCCAGTAGTATGACGGAGAACTATGGCTACACCTTC.

On this clone: Other DNA variants within this sample encode the same CDR3. V is TRBV2 and J is TRBJ2-6, with D perhaps being TRBD1 or TRBD2 (6 bases each). This CDR3 has 15 amino acids. In germline, CDR1 is SNHLY, CDR2 FYNNEI. V lost 2 bases, J lost 2 bases, and 7 bases lay in between. CDR3 residues: CASSERGAGANVLTF. DNA of the CDR3: TGTGCCAGCAGTGAAAGGGGGGCTGGGGCCAACGTCCTGACTTTC.

This clone appeared a few times. The chain recombines TRBV7-2 with TRBJ2-7; D not certain. The CDR3 spans 13 residues. The V gene's germline CDR1 is SGHTA and CDR2 FQGNSA. Trimming took off 1 base at V and 3 bases at J, with 7 bases between the two ends. CDR3 nucleotide sequence: TGTGCCAGCAGCTTAGTTAGTATCTACGAGCAGTACTTC. It specifies CASSLVSIYEQYF.

DNA of the CDR3: TGTGCCAGCAGCCCCGCCGGGACGCCTTACATGTACACCGGGGAGCTGTTTTTT. Protein: CASSPAGTPYMYTGELFF. The chain employs TRBV9 and TRBJ2-2, with D possibly being TRBD1 or TRBD2 (5 bases each). Trimming pared 4 bases from V and 3 bases from J, leaving 22 bases between. There are 18 residues in the CDR3. Germline lookup yields CDR1 SGDLS and CDR2 YYNGEE.

In its sample, this clone was seen a few times. The V and J genes are TRBV6-5 and TRBJ2-1; D might be TRBD1 (5 bases). V lost 4 bases and J 0 bases, leaving 10 bases between the germline ends. The CDR3 spans 15 residues. Germline V CDR1 and CDR2: MNHEY, SVGAGI. Written as DNA, the CDR3 is TGTGCCAGCAGTTCCAGGGCCAGCTCCTACAATGAGCAGTTCTTC. Translation: CASSSRASSYNEQFF.